The 18 T cell receptor beta chains presented below share a single source sample, sequenced in a study of T cells after yellow fever vaccination. MiXCR, run by TCRdb on the 5' RACE reads, gives a single entry per CDR3 protein. The data hold about 320,000 distinct CDR3 sequences, with 3.5% to 4.5% observed a single time. The sequencing used PBMCs, collected 15 days after the yellow fever booster vaccination. The receptors originated from a man between 18 and 29 years old who received the YFV17D yellow fever vaccine.

This clonotype was recorded at least ten times. The chain has TRBV10-3 and TRBJ2-2; 10 positions match TRBD1. CDR1 is ENHRY and CDR2 is SYGVKD in the germline V gene. The CDR3 is made up of 14 amino acids. V shed 11 bases and J 7 bases; nucleotides not matched to a gene: 10. In nucleotides, the CDR3 is TGTGCCGGCCGGGACAGGGGCGAAGGCGGGGAGCTGTTTTTT. Protein product: CAGRDRGEGGELFF.

The J gene is TRBJ2-7, the V gene TRBV19, with 9 bases identical to TRBD1. Germline lookup yields CDR1 LNHDA and CDR2 SQIVND (reference sequence). Trimming cost V 5 bases and J 3 bases; bases outside gene matches: 5. The CDR3 runs 14 residues. This chain's CDR3 is CASSQRTGDYEQYF. Written as DNA, the CDR3 is TGTGCCAGTAGTCAAAGGACAGGGGACTACGAGCAGTACTTC.

This clonotype has a count of ten or more. The chain joins TRBV27 to TRBJ1-5, with D unresolved. Germline V gene sequence: CDR1 MNHEY, CDR2 SMNVEV (reference sequence). The CDR3 runs to 13 residues. Trimming cost V 6 bases and J 5 bases, with 11 bases left between them. The CDR3 nucleotides are TGTGCCAGCAGAACCGACGCCTATCAGCCCCAGCATTTT. Amino acid sequence: CASRTDAYQPQHF.

This clonotype was picked up a small number of times. The chain uses TRBV20-1 and TRBJ1-3, with D unclear. Trimming removed 3 bases from V and 1 base from J, with 13 bases in between. Germline lookup yields CDR1 DFQATT and CDR2 SNEGSKA (reference sequence). The CDR3 covers 15 residues. The CDR3 spells CSARDWQLSGNTIYF. In DNA, the CDR3 is TGCAGTGCTAGGGACTGGCAACTATCTGGAAACACCATATATTTT.

This clonotype was seen ten or more times. The chain carries TRBV18 and TRBJ1-3, with 9 bases identical to TRBD1. Unmatched junction bases numbered 3, after V lost 0 bases and J lost 3 bases. Germline lookup yields CDR1 KGHSH and CDR2 LQKENI. This CDR3 region has 16 residues. The CDR3 loop is CASSPPGQGLGNTIYF. The CDR3 nucleotides read TGTGCCAGCTCACCACCGGGACAGGGTCTTGGAAACACCATATATTTT.

In its sample, this clonotype was seen a few times. This CDR3 reads CSARESRGEREQYF. CDR3 coding DNA: TGCAGTGCTAGAGAATCTCGGGGGGAGAGGGAGCAGTACTTC. J is TRBJ2-7 and V is TRBV20-1, with 7 bases identical to TRBD2. After removal of 0 bases from V and 7 bases from J, the junction contained 9 bases not matched to a gene. CDR1 DFQATT and CDR2 SNEGSKA come from the germline V gene (reference sequence). The CDR3 has 14 residues.

This clonotype was seen ten or more times. J is TRBJ2-5 and V is TRBV7-9; no clear D. This CDR3 has 14 amino acids. Trimming stripped 5 bases from V and 4 bases from J, with 14 bases between. Germline CDR1 is SEHNR and CDR2 is FQNEAQ (reference sequence). CDR3 region: CASSLVASGETQYF. In nucleotides, the CDR3 is TGTGCCAGCAGCCTAGTAGCCTCTGGAGAGACCCAGTACTTC. Full variable domain (missing parts from reference TRBV7-9 and TRBJ2-5): DTGVSQNPRHKITKRGQNVTFRCDPISEHNRLYWYRQTLGQGPEFLTYFQNEAQLEKSRLLSDRFSAERPKGSFSTLEIQRTEQGDSAMYLCASSLVASGETQYFGPGTRLLVL.

In its sample, this clonotype was seen many times. This chain connects TRBV21-1 to TRBJ1-1. TRBV21-1 is listed as a pseudogene. The CDR3 consists of 13 residues. DNA of the CDR3: TGTGCCAGCAGTAATGCCCGGAACACTGAAGCTTTCTTT. This sequence encodes CASSNARNTEAFF.

In its sample, this clonotype was seen a few times. The chain links TRBV5-4 to TRBJ2-3; possibly TRBD2 for D (6 bases). Germline values: CDR1 SGHNT, CDR2 YYREEE (reference sequence). The CDR3 has 16 residues. Trimming stripped 1 base from V and 0 bases from J, with 12 bases between. The CDR3 DNA follows: TGTGCCAGCAGCTTGCGGTCAGGGACTAGCACAGATACGCAGTATTTT. Encoded protein: CASSLRSGTSTDTQYF.

This clonotype was detected only a few times. J is TRBJ1-5 and V is TRBV2, with TRBD1 as a possible D gene (5 bases). This CDR3 comprises 14 residues. CDR1 is SNHLY, CDR2 FYNNEI, per germline. Trimming shortened V by 6 bases and J by 1 base, and 10 bases separated the two germline ends. CDR3 coding DNA: TGTGCCAGCAGGAGGGACGTAAGCAATCAGCCCCAGCATTTT. As protein: CASRRDVSNQPQHF.

CDR3 loop: CASSQRPGQTYEQYF. The CDR3 region has the DNA TGTGCCAGCAGCCAACGGCCGGGACAGACCTACGAGCAGTACTTC. The V gene is TRBV7-2, the J gene TRBJ2-7; 7 bases match TRBD1. The CDR3 extends over 15 amino acids. V dropped 5 bases and J dropped 2; count of bases not matched to a gene: 9. The germline V gene has CDR1 SGHTA and CDR2 FQGNSA.

V usage is TRBV18 and J usage is TRBJ2-3; D uncertain. CDR1 and CDR2 (germline): KGHSH, LQKENI. CDR3 length: 15 residues. With 6 bases removed from V and 2 bases from J, the gap between germline ends came to 15 bases. CDR3 nucleotide sequence: TGTGCCAGCTCTCGACCGGCCGGTGACACAGATACGCAGTATTTT. Amino acid sequence: CASSRPAGDTDTQYF.

The rearrangement joins TRBV19 to TRBJ1-3, with a weak D call TRBD1 (5 bases). V lost 3 bases and J 3 bases, leaving 18 bases between the germline ends. There are 17 residues in the CDR3. From germline, CDR1 is LNHDA and CDR2 SQIVND (reference sequence). The CDR3: CASSMVTASNHGNTIYF. In DNA, the CDR3 is TGTGCCAGTAGTATGGTGACAGCTTCCAATCATGGAAACACCATATATTTT.

V and J are TRBV12-2 and TRBJ2-4; the D call TRBD2 from the table was never checked on the DNA. TRBV12-2 is designated a pseudogene. The CDR3 length is 13 residues. Here the CDR3 reads CASRLAMVDGRDF. Here the CDR3 DNA reads TGTGCAAGTCGCTTAGCGATGGTCGACGGGCGGGACTTC.

This clonotype was recorded at least ten times. This chain joins TRBV7-9 and TRBJ2-1, with 8 nucleotides matching TRBD2. V gave up 6 bases and J gave up 2 bases; unmatched junction bases: 12. Germline V lookup: CDR1 SEHNR, CDR2 FQNEAQ (reference sequence). CDR3 length: 17 amino acids. The DNA for the CDR3 is TGTGCCAGCAGGGCGAGGGTAGCGGGGCTCGCCTACAATGAGCAGTTCTTC. Its protein is CASRARVAGLAYNEQFF.

The rearrangement links TRBV10-3 to TRBJ1-3; D not certain. CDR1 is ENHRY, CDR2 SYGVKD, per germline. CDR3 length: 15 residues. Trimming cost V 3 bases and J 2 bases, with 11 bases left between them. The CDR3 bases are TGTGCCATCAGTGACCCGAAGGGTCCTGGAAACACCATATATTTT. Protein sequence: CAISDPKGPGNTIYF.

This clonotype was counted at least ten times. V and J are TRBV6-1 and TRBJ1-6; no definite D call. Germline assignment: CDR1 MNHNS and CDR2 SASEGT. V lost 1 base to trimming and J lost 8 bases, with 6 bases between them. The CDR3 length is 13 residues. The CDR3 DNA follows: TGTGCCAGCAGTGAAGTTGGGTATTCACCCCTCCACTTT. Protein product: CASSEVGYSPLHF.

This clonotype was counted only a few times. V gene TRBV5-1 combines with J gene TRBJ2-3; the D gene could be TRBD1 or TRBD2 (6 bases each). CDR1 SGHRS and CDR2 YFSETQ come from the germline V gene. V was cut by 4 bases and J by 2 bases, with 23 bases left in between. The CDR3 is 18 residues long. For the CDR3, the DNA is TGCGCCAGCAGCCCCCTAGGGGGGACCCCGTATCTCACAGATACGCAGTATTTT. It codes for CASSPLGGTPYLTDTQYF.